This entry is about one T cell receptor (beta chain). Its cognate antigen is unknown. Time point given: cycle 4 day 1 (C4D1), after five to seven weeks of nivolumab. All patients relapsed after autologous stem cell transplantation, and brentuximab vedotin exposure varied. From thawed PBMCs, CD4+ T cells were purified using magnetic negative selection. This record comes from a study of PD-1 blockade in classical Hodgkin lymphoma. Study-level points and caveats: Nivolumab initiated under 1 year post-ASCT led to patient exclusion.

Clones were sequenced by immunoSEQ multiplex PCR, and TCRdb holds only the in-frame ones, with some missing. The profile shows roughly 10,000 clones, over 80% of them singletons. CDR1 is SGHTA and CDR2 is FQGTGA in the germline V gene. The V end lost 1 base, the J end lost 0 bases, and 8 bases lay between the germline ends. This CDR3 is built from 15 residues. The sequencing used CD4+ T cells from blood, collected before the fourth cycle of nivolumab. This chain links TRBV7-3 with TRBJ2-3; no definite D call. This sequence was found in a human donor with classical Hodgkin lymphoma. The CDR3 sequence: CASSLMGGSTDTQYF. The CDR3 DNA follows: TGTGCCAGCAGCTTAATGGGCGGCAGCACAGATACGCAGTATTTT.